This paragraph covers one TCR beta chain sequence. Its antigen is unidentified. Naive CD8 cells were CD45RO-negative, positively selected for CCR7, excluding terminally differentiated effector memory CD45RA+ cells. The data derive from a study of shared clonotypes between healthy human individuals. The wider study: CD4 naive and CD4 memory each took three plates per donor, while CD8 naive took two and CD8 memory one.

Sequencing was performed with immunoSEQ multiplex PCR; in TCRdb, only in-frame clones are kept and a portion is missing. The sample includes about 820,000 clones, 92% of them seen just once. Germline V gene data show CDR1 as SGHRS and CDR2 as YFSETQ. The ends were cut back, 6 bases at V and 3 bases at J, with 18 bases in the middle. CDR3 length equals 15 residues. General study findings and limits: Estimated clonotype richness was generally higher in naive than memory subsets. The study found lower generation probabilities in non-shared clonotypes than in those shared by all four donors.

The TCR was taken from a man aged 25 to 40 in good health. Sequenced material: naive CD8+ T cells sorted from blood. The chain employs TRBV5-1 and TRBJ1-1; D is possibly TRBD1 (6 bases). CDR3 coding DNA: TGCGCCAGCAAAATGCAGGGGCCAGGCGACACTGAAGCTTTCTTT. Residues: CASKMQGPGDTEAFF.